The 25 T cell receptor beta chains below come from one sample, sequenced in a study of cytomegalovirus exposure and HLA in healthy donors. Both 60 Vbeta primers and 13 Jbeta primers went into the PCR. Data came from immunoSEQ multiplex PCR; TCRdb stores just in-frame clones and leaves some out. There are about 200,000 clones in the sample, with approximately 6.4% held by the top ten. Sequences were obtained from PBMCs. These receptors all come from a man under 40 in good health and CMV-seronegative.

V and J are TRBV6-5 and TRBJ2-5; 9 nucleotides match TRBD2. Looked up from germline, CDR1 is MNHEY and CDR2 is SVGAGI. V lost 2 bases to trimming and J lost 3 bases; unmatched junction nucleotides: 1. The CDR3 loop spans 14 amino acids. DNA for the CDR3: TGTGCCAGCAGTTACGCGGGGGGGAAAGAGACCCAGTACTTC. Translation: CASSYAGGKETQYF.

The chain combines TRBV28 with TRBJ1-2; TRBD1 matches at 10 bases. The CDR3 totals 16 residues. V was clipped by 7 bases and J by 4 bases; unmatched bases: 12. Germline lookup yields CDR1 MDHEN and CDR2 SYDVKM. The CDR3 DNA reads TGTGCCAGCAAAGCGGGACAGGGGTACCCTTCCTATGGCTACACCTTC. Its protein product is CASKAGQGYPSYGYTF.

V is TRBV21-1 and J is TRBJ1-5; TRBD1 is the table's D call, not checked against the DNA. TRBV21-1 is classified as a pseudogene. The CDR3 contains 19 residues. CDR3 sequence reads: CASSKALLGDRGSNQPQHF. DNA of the CDR3: TGTGCCAGCAGCAAAGCGCTTTTGGGGGACAGGGGTAGCAATCAGCCCCAGCATTTT.

The chain couples TRBV9 to TRBJ1-4; no definite D call. Trimming shortened V by 0 bases and J by 8 bases, and 8 bases separated the two germline ends. In germline, CDR1 is SGDLS, CDR2 YYNGEE. The CDR3 is made up of 13 amino acids. CDR3 loop: CASSVGRGEKLFF. The CDR3 DNA sequence: TGTGCCAGCAGCGTAGGGAGAGGAGAAAAACTGTTTTTT. The full variable domain, its missing parts supplied by reference TRBV9 and TRBJ1-4, is DSGVTQTPKHLITATGQRVTLRCSPRSGDLSVYWYQQSLDQGLQFLIQYYNGEERAKGNILERFSAQQFPDLHSELNLSSLELGDSALYFCASSVGRGEKLFFGSGTQLSVL.

This chain links TRBV9 with TRBJ2-1, with a weak D call TRBD2 (6 bases). V was pared by 4 bases and J by 7 bases, with 18 bases between. The CDR3 is 15 amino acids. Germline V gives CDR1 SGDLS, CDR2 YYNGEE. The CDR3, as DNA: TGTGCCAGCAGCATAGGCGGGGTGGGTCCAAATGAGCAGTTCTTC. Translating gives CASSIGGVGPNEQFF.

V is TRBV27 and J is TRBJ2-5, with a tentative D call TRBD2 (6 bases). The end of the DNA fits TRBJ2-7 better, so the J call may be wrong. The CDR3 runs to 14 residues. Germline CDR1 and CDR2: MNHEY and SMNVEV (reference sequence). The CDR3 spells CASSFLPGEHEQYF. CDR3 sequence (DNA): TGTGCCAGCAGTTTCCTCCCGGGAGAGCACGAGCAGTACTTC.

V usage is TRBV4-3 and J usage is TRBJ1-3; no clear D gene. There are 16 residues in the CDR3. Between the trimmed V and J ends, which lost 0 bases and 4 bases, there was a span of 13 bases. Germline CDR1 is LGHNA and CDR2 is YSLEER. The CDR3 nucleotides read TGCGCCAGCAGCCAAGATCGCTCGGGATCAGGAAACACCATATATTTT. Its translation is CASSQDRSGSGNTIYF.

The chain uses TRBV4-1 and TRBJ1-3; no definite D call. Germline V lookup: CDR1 MGHRA, CDR2 YSYEKL. This CDR3 spans 13 amino acids. Trimming took off 4 bases at V and 1 base at J, with 5 bases between the two ends. CDR3 nucleotide sequence: TGCGCCAGCAGCCCCCCGTCTGGAAACACCATATATTTT. The encoded protein is CASSPPSGNTIYF.

The chain employs TRBV19 and TRBJ2-2; perhaps TRBD1 as D (6 bases). This CDR3 contains 16 residues. Germline lookup yields CDR1 LNHDA and CDR2 SQIVND (reference sequence). V gave up 7 bases and J gave up 0 bases, with 15 bases separating them. Written as DNA, the CDR3 is TGTGCCAGTAACCCCAGGGGCGGACCGAACACCGGGGAGCTGTTTTTT. This codes for CASNPRGGPNTGELFF.

The chain is built from TRBV6-6 and TRBJ2-5; 7 positions match TRBD2. V was pared by 2 bases and J by 5 bases, with 5 bases of the junction left unmatched. The CDR3 runs to 14 residues. Germline assignment: CDR1 MNHNY and CDR2 SVGAGI (reference sequence). CDR3 amino acids: CASSYRAGDETQYF. The CDR3, as DNA: TGTGCCAGCAGTTACCGGGCGGGAGACGAGACCCAGTACTTC.

The rearrangement links TRBV4-3 to TRBJ2-7; D gene ambiguous. This CDR3 is built from 13 residues. Trimming pared 1 base from V and 4 bases from J, leaving 8 bases between. CDR1 is LGHNA, CDR2 YSLEER, per germline. The CDR3 sequence is CASSQGIGYEQYF. In DNA, the CDR3 is TGCGCCAGCAGCCAAGGTATCGGGTACGAGCAGTACTTC.

V gene TRBV28 combines with J gene TRBJ2-1; TRBD2 matches at 13 bases. The CDR3 runs 15 residues. J lost 9 bases, V lost 11 bases, and 13 bases had no gene match. From germline, CDR1 is MDHEN and CDR2 SYDVKM. This CDR3 reads CAGSPRTSGRVEQFF. As DNA, the CDR3 is TGTGCCGGAAGCCCGCGGACTAGCGGGAGAGTTGAGCAGTTCTTC.

The chain carries TRBV5-1 and TRBJ1-1; 8 nucleotides line up with TRBD1. This CDR3 comprises 14 residues. Germline trimming cut 4 bases from V and 6 bases from J; bases unmatched to any gene: 8. Looked up from germline, CDR1 is SGHRS and CDR2 is YFSETQ. The DNA for the CDR3 is TGCGCCAGCAGCAACGGACAGGGAGGGGCTGAAGCTTTCTTT. This gives the protein CASSNGQGGAEAFF.

The chain links TRBV28 to TRBJ1-2, with a possible D match to TRBD1 (5 bases). From germline, CDR1 is MDHEN and CDR2 SYDVKM. The CDR3 is 14 residues long. Trimming left V 1 base short and J 6 bases short, with 12 bases between. The CDR3, as DNA: TGTGCCAGCAGTTTATCCCCCCAGGGTGATGGCTACACCTTC. This translates into CASSLSPQGDGYTF.

The chain couples TRBV4-1 to TRBJ1-3; the match to TRBD1 covers 7 bases. V was clipped by 0 bases and J by 3 bases; unmatched bases: 8. Looked up from germline, CDR1 is MGHRA and CDR2 is YSYEKL. This CDR3 is 17 amino acids long. The CDR3 reads CASSQEPETGYGNTIYF. The CDR3 DNA reads as TGCGCCAGCAGCCAAGAACCCGAGACAGGGTATGGAAACACCATATATTTT.

This rearrangement joins TRBV4-1 to TRBJ1-1, with 7 nucleotides matching TRBD1. Germline V gene data show CDR1 as MGHRA and CDR2 as YSYEKL. The V and J ends lost 4 bases and 6 bases, in that order; junction bases with no gene match: 8. The CDR3 length is 14 residues. The CDR3 DNA follows: TGCGCCAGCAGCCTCCCAGGGGGTAGGCCTGAAGCTTTCTTT. It is translated as CASSLPGGRPEAFF.

The V gene is TRBV7-8, the J gene TRBJ1-2; 7 bases align to TRBD1. The V segment lost 5 bases and the J segment 2 bases; nucleotides outside the gene matches: 8. The CDR3 is 15 amino acids. The V gene's germline CDR1 is SGHVS and CDR2 FQNEAQ. The CDR3 DNA is TGTGCCAGCAGCGCTCGGACAGGAACGAACTATGGCTACACCTTC. It specifies CASSARTGTNYGYTF.

The rearrangement links TRBV7-6 to TRBJ1-4; TRBD1 aligns across 7 bases. The CDR3 sequence is 14 residues long. V lost 5 bases, J lost 7 bases, and 7 bases stayed unmatched. Germline loops: CDR1 SGHVS, CDR2 FNYEAQ. The CDR3 region has the DNA TGTGCCAGCAGCGCTTACAGGGGAAGTGAAAAACTGTTTTTT. Amino acids: CASSAYRGSEKLFF.

The rearrangement links TRBV6-1 to TRBJ2-1; a possible D gene is TRBD1 (5 bases). The CDR3 spans 16 residues. CDR1 is MNHNS, CDR2 SASEGT, per germline. The germline V and J ends were trimmed by 2 bases and 0 bases, with 11 bases remaining between them. The CDR3 spells CASSESTGFSYNEQFF. DNA for the CDR3: TGTGCCAGCAGTGAATCCACAGGCTTCTCCTACAATGAGCAGTTCTTC.

The rearrangement joins TRBV7-9 to TRBJ1-5; D is unresolved. CDR3 length: 13 amino acids. V lost 6 bases and J 12 bases, leaving 18 bases between the germline ends. The germline V gene has CDR1 SEHNR and CDR2 FQNEAQ (reference sequence). Here the CDR3 DNA reads TGTGCCAGCAGTCAAACGCCCGAAATCAGCCAGCATTTT. Encoded protein: CASSQTPEISQHF.

The chain carries TRBV6-4 and TRBJ2-1; TRBD1 matches 11 bases. Per germline, CDR1 MRHNA and CDR2 SNTAGT. The V and J ends lost 6 bases and 4 bases, in that order; junction bases with no gene match: 8. The CDR3 is made up of 16 amino acids. The CDR3 is CASSRQGTGGYNEQFF. CDR3 sequence (DNA): TGTGCCAGCAGCAGACAGGGGACAGGGGGATACAATGAGCAGTTCTTC.

The chain has TRBV27 and TRBJ2-7, with D possibly being TRBD1 (5 bases). The CDR3 consists of 14 residues. Germline-derived CDR1 and CDR2 are MNHEY and SMNVEV (reference sequence). Trimming took off 1 base at V and 6 bases at J, with 13 bases between the two ends. The CDR3 DNA follows: TGTGCCAGCAGTTTATACGGTATCAGGGTCGAGCAGTACTTC. Protein product: CASSLYGIRVEQYF.

The chain couples TRBV30 to TRBJ2-1; no definite D call. The CDR3 is 16 amino acids. Looked up from germline, CDR1 is GTSNPN and CDR2 is SVGIG (reference sequence). The V gene lost 0 bases and the J gene lost 0 bases, with 12 bases spanning the gap. For the CDR3, the DNA is TGTGCCTGGAGTGTAAGTCGTCTGAGCTCCTACAATGAGCAGTTCTTC. Its translation: CAWSVSRLSSYNEQFF.

The chain recombines TRBV30 with TRBJ1-1, with TRBD1 matching over 8 bases. The trim removed 1 base at V and 5 bases at J, leaving 6 bases unmatched. The CDR3 runs 14 residues. Germline V CDR1 and CDR2: GTSNPN, SVGIG (reference sequence). The CDR3 loop reads CAWSATTGATEAFF. CDR3 in DNA: TGTGCCTGGAGTGCGACGACAGGGGCTACTGAAGCTTTCTTT.

The V gene is TRBV4-3, the J gene TRBJ2-7, with 8 bases fitting TRBD1. Germline CDR1 reads LGHNA; CDR2 reads YSLEER. J gave up 4 bases and V 3 bases, and 11 bases lay outside the gene matches. The CDR3 sequence is 16 residues long. This CDR3 reads CASSQGAGQGLYEQYF. The CDR3, as DNA: TGCGCCAGCAGCCAGGGTGCAGGACAGGGCTTGTACGAGCAGTACTTC.